This TCR beta chain was captured by sequencing in a study of T cell responses to AZD1222 COVID-19 vaccine. Study results and limitations: Donor demographics were predominantly white British with a female majority; clonal diversity may be underestimated. Targeting of unmutated variant regions was reportedly seen in nearly half of spike-specific TCRs. CD4 TCRs associated with vaccination spanned spike, dominating at 160-218 and 743-854. Spike-specific TCR breadth and depth rose after two AZD1222 doses.

Concerning this clone: Its antigen remains unknown.

The V end lost 5 bases, the J end lost 5 bases, and 9 bases lay between the germline ends. The CDR3 sequence is 13 residues long. Germline assignment: CDR1 LNHDA and CDR2 SQIVND (reference sequence). The method was immunoSEQ multiplex PCR; TCRdb's version includes in-frame clones alone and lacks a portion of them. The sample carries some 60,000 clones, roughly 89% recorded once. This TCR was recovered from an adult who received the AZD1222 COVID-19 vaccine. Sample: peripheral blood, taken 28 days after the second AZD1222 dose. V gene TRBV19 combines with J gene TRBJ2-2; D is undetermined. The CDR3 DNA reads as TGTGCCAGTAGTTCCCGTGGAACCGGGGAGCTGTTTTTT. Protein sequence: CASSSRGTGELFF. Based on the CDR3 plus reference TRBV19 and TRBJ2-2, the full variable domain is DGGITQSPKYLFRKEGQNVTLSCEQNLNHDAMYWYRQDPGQGLRLIYYSQIVNDFQKGDIAEGYSVSREKKESFPLTVTSAQKNPTAFYLCASSSRGTGELFFGEGSRLTVL.